This is a list of T cell receptor beta chains from one sample in a study of lymphopenia after photon versus proton radiotherapy. The data were produced by immunoSEQ multiplex PCR, yet TCRdb's version contains in-frame clones alone and is incomplete. Of roughly 41,000 clones listed, approximately 87% are singletons. This sample comprised peripheral blood, obtained from a patient treated with photon-based radiotherapy. The receptors originated from a man aged 45-65 years with gastric cancer. Each CDR3 is given with its conserved first and last residue. The order of the fields is V gene, J gene, D gene, clone size, CDR3 protein, CDR3 DNA. The D gene is left open where the match is weak. Size values are once, few and many counts, or a class for expanded clones, and some rows have none.

V: TRBV7-9; J: TRBJ2-5; D: TRBD2; size: -; CDR3: CASSFSSGRETQYF; DNA: TGTGCCAGCAGCTTTAGTAGCGGGAGAGAGACCCAGTACTTC
V: TRBV4-1; J: TRBJ2-1; D: TRBD2; size: -; CDR3: CASSQVGLAASFF; DNA: TGCGCCAGCAGCCAAGTCGGACTAGCGGCGTCGTTCTTC
V: TRBV2; J: TRBJ1-2; D: -; size: -; CDR3: CASSERDGKNYGYTF; DNA: TGTGCCAGCAGTGAAAGGGACGGTAAAAACTATGGCTACACCTTC
V: TRBV25-1; J: TRBJ2-1; D: -; size: -; CDR3: CASSEYAGDNEQFF; DNA: TGTGCCAGCAGTGAATACGCAGGAGACAATGAGCAGTTCTTC
V: TRBV27; J: TRBJ1-1; D: -; size: -; CDR3: CASSPRWGRGTEAFF; DNA: TGTGCCAGCAGCCCCCGCTGGGGGCGGGGGACTGAAGCTTTCTTT
V: TRBV27; J: TRBJ2-7; D: -; size: -; CDR3: CASSFSTSKNSYEQYF; DNA: TGTGCCAGCAGTTTCTCCACTAGCAAGAACTCCTACGAGCAGTACTTC
V: TRBV25-1; J: TRBJ2-5; D: -; size: -; CDR3: CASSDYREKETQYF; DNA: TGTGCCAGCAGTGACTACAGGGAGAAAGAGACCCAGTACTTC
V: TRBV29-1; J: TRBJ1-5; D: -; size: -; CDR3: CSVELGGGNQPQHF; DNA: TGCAGCGTTGAACTGGGGGGGGGCAATCAGCCCCAGCATTTT
V: TRBV10-3; J: TRBJ2-3; D: -; size: -; CDR3: CAIAGGSTDTQYF; DNA: TGTGCCATCGCTGGCGGGTCCACAGATACGCAGTATTTT
V: TRBV7-2; J: TRBJ1-2; D: TRBD1; size: once; CDR3: CASSPQGSPNYGYTF; DNA: TGTGCCAGCAGCCCACAGGGGAGTCCCAACTATGGCTACACCTTC
V: TRBV11-2; J: TRBJ2-1; D: -; size: -; CDR3: CASSRPGRRENEQFF; DNA: TGTGCCAGCAGCCGACCGGGGCGAAGAGAGAATGAGCAGTTCTTC
V: TRBV11-2; J: TRBJ2-7; D: TRBD2; size: -; CDR3: CASSLDRSGRASYEQYF; DNA: TGTGCCAGCAGCTTAGATCGAAGCGGGAGGGCCTCCTACGAGCAGTACTTC
V: TRBV7-7; J: TRBJ2-2; D: TRBD2; size: -; CDR3: CAVKREGITGELFF; DNA: TGTGCAGTTAAGCGGGAGGGCATCACCGGGGAGCTGTTTTTT
V: TRBV28; J: TRBJ2-2; D: -; size: few; CDR3: CASSKWTVTNTGELFF; DNA: TGTGCCAGCAGTAAATGGACAGTAACGAACACCGGGGAGCTGTTTTTT
V: TRBV2; J: TRBJ1-2; D: -; size: -; CDR3: CASSEALGLVNGYTF; DNA: TGTGCCAGCAGTGAAGCGCTTGGACTGGTTAATGGCTACACCTTC
V: TRBV27; J: TRBJ1-5; D: -; size: -; CDR3: CASSFDGFSPQHF; DNA: TGTGCCAGCAGTTTCGACGGTTTCAGTCCCCAGCATTTT
V: TRBV7-9; J: TRBJ2-2; D: TRBD1; size: -; CDR3: CASSLGSGTGGNTGELFF; DNA: TGTGCCAGCAGCTTAGGATCCGGGACAGGGGGCAACACCGGGGAGCTGTTTTTT
V: TRBV4-1; J: TRBJ1-4; D: TRBD1; size: -; CDR3: CASSQWGRGNEKLFF; DNA: TGCGCCAGCAGCCAATGGGGCAGGGGGAATGAAAAACTGTTTTTT
V: TRBV19; J: TRBJ2-7; D: TRBD2; size: -; CDR3: CASSIRLAYYEQYF; DNA: TGTGCCAGTAGTATCCGACTAGCGTACTACGAGCAGTACTTC
V: TRBV27; J: TRBJ1-5; D: -; size: -; CDR3: CASSPAGNQPQHF; DNA: TGTGCCAGCAGTCCTGCGGGGAATCAGCCCCAGCATTTT
V: TRBV27; J: TRBJ2-7; D: -; size: few; CDR3: CASRGRVSYEQYF; DNA: TGTGCCAGCAGGGGCCGGGTTTCCTACGAGCAGTACTTC
V: TRBV4-2; J: TRBJ2-5; D: TRBD2; size: -; CDR3: CASSQEWRVGLAGGGTETQYF; DNA: TGTGCCAGCAGCCAAGAATGGCGAGTGGGACTAGCGGGGGGGGGCACGGAGACCCAGTACTTC
V: TRBV19; J: TRBJ2-2; D: -; size: -; CDR3: CASNSGPIWTGELFF; DNA: TGTGCCAGTAACAGCGGGCCTATTTGGACCGGGGAGCTGTTTTTT
V: TRBV6-5; J: TRBJ1-1; D: -; size: -; CDR3: CASSYVGEVAFF; DNA: TGTGCCAGCAGTTACGTGGGGGAGGTGGCTTTCTTT
V: TRBV4-1; J: TRBJ2-7; D: -; size: -; CDR3: CASSQATRPYEQYF; DNA: TGCGCCAGCAGCCAGGCTACACGGCCCTACGAGCAGTACTTC
V: TRBV4-1; J: TRBJ2-3; D: TRBD2; size: once; CDR3: CASSQGSGRVGGTDTQYF; DNA: TGCGCCAGCAGCCAGGGTAGCGGGAGGGTAGGGGGCACAGATACGCAGTATTTT
V: TRBV6-1; J: TRBJ2-7; D: -; size: -; CDR3: CASSDRLGRTHYEQYF; DNA: TGTGCCAGCAGTGATCGTCTTGGAAGGACCCACTACGAGCAGTACTTC
V: TRBV7-2; J: TRBJ2-4; D: -; size: -; CDR3: CASSLLQGWNIQYF; DNA: TGTGCCAGCAGCTTGTTGCAGGGGTGGAACATTCAGTACTTC
V: TRBV5-5; J: TRBJ2-1; D: -; size: -; CDR3: CASSFLASYNEQFF; DNA: TGTGCCAGCAGCTTTCTGGCTTCCTACAATGAGCAGTTCTTC
V: TRBV6-1; J: TRBJ2-1; D: -; size: -; CDR3: CASSDQGLLDRNEQFF; DNA: TGTGCCAGCAGTGACCAGGGGTTGCTTGATCGCAATGAGCAGTTCTTC
V: TRBV7-9; J: TRBJ2-3; D: -; size: once; CDR3: CASSPNPPPTDTQYF; DNA: TGTGCCAGCAGCCCTAACCCCCCTCCGACAGATACGCAGTATTTT
V: TRBV7-8; J: TRBJ2-1; D: -; size: -; CDR3: CASSLAVIRPYNEQFF; DNA: TGTGCCAGCAGCTTAGCGGTAATCAGACCCTACAATGAGCAGTTCTTC
V: TRBV27; J: TRBJ1-5; D: -; size: -; CDR3: CASSLRGGSNQPQHF; DNA: TGTGCCAGCAGTTTACGGGGAGGGAGCAATCAGCCCCAGCATTTT
V: TRBV15; J: TRBJ2-5; D: -; size: -; CDR3: CATSRWGPQETQYF; DNA: TGTGCCACCAGCAGGTGGGGACCCCAAGAGACCCAGTACTTC
V: TRBV6-5; J: TRBJ1-2; D: -; size: once; CDR3: CASTTFDGGYTF; DNA: TGTGCCAGCACCACCTTTGACGGGGGCTACACCTTC
V: TRBV28; J: TRBJ2-1; D: TRBD2; size: -; CDR3: CASNPGLAGARGNEQFF; DNA: TGTGCCAGCAACCCGGGACTAGCGGGAGCCAGAGGGAATGAGCAGTTCTTC
V: TRBV4-2; J: TRBJ1-4; D: TRBD1; size: -; CDR3: CASSQATTGGNEKLFF; DNA: TGTGCCAGCAGCCAAGCTACGACAGGGGGAAATGAAAAACTGTTTTTT
V: TRBV27; J: TRBJ1-1; D: -; size: -; CDR3: CASRERYGNTEAFF; DNA: TGTGCCAGCCGTGAACGATATGGGAACACTGAAGCTTTCTTT
V: TRBV18; J: TRBJ1-5; D: -; size: once; CDR3: CASSPPGGGNQPQHF; DNA: TGTGCCAGCTCACCACCCGGGGGGGGCAATCAGCCCCAGCATTTT
V: TRBV28; J: TRBJ2-3; D: -; size: -; CDR3: CASSSSMWGTDTQYF; DNA: TGTGCCAGCAGTTCGTCCATGTGGGGCACAGATACGCAGTATTTT
V: TRBV19; J: TRBJ2-1; D: TRBD2; size: -; CDR3: CASSISGSYNEQFF; DNA: TGTGCCAGTAGTATAAGCGGGAGCTACAATGAGCAGTTCTTC
V: TRBV9; J: TRBJ2-2; D: TRBD1; size: -; CDR3: CASSVVGTASGELFF; DNA: TGTGCCAGCAGCGTAGTGGGGACAGCCTCCGGGGAGCTGTTTTTT
V: TRBV4-1; J: TRBJ2-1; D: -; size: once; CDR3: CASSQRVASTYNEQFF; DNA: TGCGCCAGCAGCCAACGGGTAGCCAGCACCTACAATGAGCAGTTCTTC
V: TRBV2; J: TRBJ2-7; D: TRBD2; size: once; CDR3: CASHLGTSGSSSSYEQYF; DNA: TGTGCCAGCCACCTAGGGACTAGCGGGAGCTCCAGCTCCTACGAGCAGTACTTC
V: TRBV5-1; J: TRBJ2-1; D: TRBD2; size: -; CDR3: CASSQTSPRYNEQFF; DNA: TGCGCCAGCAGCCAGACTAGCCCCAGGTACAATGAGCAGTTCTTC
V: TRBV30; J: TRBJ2-3; D: -; size: -; CDR3: CAWAGMADTQYF; DNA: TGTGCCTGGGCAGGGATGGCGGATACGCAGTATTTT
V: TRBV2; J: TRBJ1-5; D: -; size: -; CDR3: CASSVGQTNQPQHF; DNA: TGTGCCAGCAGTGTCGGACAGACAAATCAGCCCCAGCATTTT
V: TRBV18; J: TRBJ1-2; D: TRBD1; size: -; CDR3: CASSPGTESFYGYTF; DNA: TGTGCCAGCTCACCCGGGACAGAGTCCTTCTATGGCTACACCTTC
V: TRBV28; J: TRBJ2-7; D: -; size: -; CDR3: CASRTSRSHSNEQYF; DNA: TGTGCCAGCAGAACCAGCAGGTCGCATAGTAACGAGCAGTACTTC
V: TRBV4-2; J: TRBJ2-1; D: -; size: -; CDR3: CASSQDSWGDLNEQFF; DNA: TGTGCCAGCAGCCAAGATTCCTGGGGGGACCTCAATGAGCAGTTCTTC
V: TRBV7-8; J: TRBJ1-4; D: -; size: -; CDR3: CASSFRRQDEKLFF; DNA: TGTGCCAGCAGCTTCCGGAGGCAGGATGAAAAACTGTTTTTT
V: TRBV28; J: TRBJ1-3; D: -; size: -; CDR3: CASKIQSGNTIYF; DNA: TGTGCCAGCAAGATTCAGTCTGGAAACACCATATATTTT
V: TRBV6-5; J: TRBJ2-7; D: -; size: -; CDR3: CASSRHTSYEQYF; DNA: TGTGCCAGCAGCCGACATACCTCCTACGAGCAGTACTTC
V: TRBV9; J: TRBJ2-3; D: -; size: once; CDR3: CASSRGRADLGADTQYF; DNA: TGTGCCAGCAGTAGGGGGAGGGCAGACCTCGGCGCAGATACGCAGTATTTT
V: TRBV5-4; J: TRBJ2-3; D: -; size: -; CDR3: CASSLTDITDTQYF; DNA: TGTGCCAGCAGCTTGACTGATATCACAGATACGCAGTATTTT
V: TRBV2; J: TRBJ2-7; D: TRBD1; size: -; CDR3: CASSGQGRNEQYF; DNA: TGTGCCAGCAGCGGACAGGGTCGTAACGAGCAGTACTTC
V: TRBV28; J: TRBJ2-7; D: -; size: -; CDR3: CASSLSQTPYEQYF; DNA: TGTGCCAGCAGTTTATCGCAGACCCCCTACGAGCAGTACTTC